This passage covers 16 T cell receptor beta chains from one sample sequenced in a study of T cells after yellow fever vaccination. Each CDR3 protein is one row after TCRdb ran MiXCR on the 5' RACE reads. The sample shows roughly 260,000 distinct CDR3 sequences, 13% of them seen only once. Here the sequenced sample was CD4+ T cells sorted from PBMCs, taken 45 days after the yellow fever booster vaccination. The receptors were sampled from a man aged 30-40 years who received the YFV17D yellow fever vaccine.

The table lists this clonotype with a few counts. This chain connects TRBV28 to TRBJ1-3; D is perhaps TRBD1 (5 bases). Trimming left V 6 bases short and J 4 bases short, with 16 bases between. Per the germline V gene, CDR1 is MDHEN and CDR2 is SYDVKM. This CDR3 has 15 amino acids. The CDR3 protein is CASSLGGVLGNTIYF. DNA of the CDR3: TGTGCCAGCAGCTTGGGGGGGGTTCTAGGAAACACCATATATTTT.

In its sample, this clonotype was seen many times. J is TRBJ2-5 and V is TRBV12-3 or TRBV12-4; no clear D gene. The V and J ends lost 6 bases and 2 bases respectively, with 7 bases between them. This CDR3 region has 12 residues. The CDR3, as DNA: TGTGCCAGCAGCCCGATTCAAGAGACCCAGTACTTC. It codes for CASSPIQETQYF.

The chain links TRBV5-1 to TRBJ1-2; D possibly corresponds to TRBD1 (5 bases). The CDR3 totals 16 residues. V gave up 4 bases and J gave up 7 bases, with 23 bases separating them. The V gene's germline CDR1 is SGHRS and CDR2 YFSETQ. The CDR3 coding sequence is TGCGCCAGCAGCAACACCGGGGACCTTAGGACTAGTGGCTACACCTTC. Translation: CASSNTGDLRTSGYTF.

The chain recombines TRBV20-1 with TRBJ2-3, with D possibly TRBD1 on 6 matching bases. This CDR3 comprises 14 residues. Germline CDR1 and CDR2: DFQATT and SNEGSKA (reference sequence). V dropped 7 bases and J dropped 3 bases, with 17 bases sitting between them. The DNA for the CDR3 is TGCAGTGTCCAGAAGGGGGTTTCGACAGATACGCAGTATTTT. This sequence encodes CSVQKGVSTDTQYF.

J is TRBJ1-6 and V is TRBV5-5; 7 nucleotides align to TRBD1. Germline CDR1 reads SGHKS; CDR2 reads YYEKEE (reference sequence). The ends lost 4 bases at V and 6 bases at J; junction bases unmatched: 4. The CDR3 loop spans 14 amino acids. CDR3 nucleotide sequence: TGTGCCAGCAGCCAGGGACAGCCTAATTCACCCCTCCACTTT. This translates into CASSQGQPNSPLHF.

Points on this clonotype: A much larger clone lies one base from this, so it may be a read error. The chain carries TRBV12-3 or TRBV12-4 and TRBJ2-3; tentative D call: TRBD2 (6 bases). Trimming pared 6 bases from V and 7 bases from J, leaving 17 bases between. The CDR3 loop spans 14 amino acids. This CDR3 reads CASRDSGGVNTQYF. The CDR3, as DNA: TGTGCCAGCAGGGATAGCGGAGGGGTGAATACGCAGTATTTT.

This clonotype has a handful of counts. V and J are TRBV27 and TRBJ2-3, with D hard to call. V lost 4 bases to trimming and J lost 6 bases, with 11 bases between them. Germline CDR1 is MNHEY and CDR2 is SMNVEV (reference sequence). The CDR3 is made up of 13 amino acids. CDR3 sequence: CASSSAWSDTQYF. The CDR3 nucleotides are TGTGCCAGCAGTTCTGCGTGGAGTGATACGCAGTATTTT.

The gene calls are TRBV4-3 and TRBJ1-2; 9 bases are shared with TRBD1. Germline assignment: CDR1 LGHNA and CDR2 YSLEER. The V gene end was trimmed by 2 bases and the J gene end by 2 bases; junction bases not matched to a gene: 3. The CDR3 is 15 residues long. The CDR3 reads CASSQTGQGNYGYTF. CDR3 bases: TGCGCCAGCAGCCAAACGGGACAGGGAAACTATGGCTACACCTTC.

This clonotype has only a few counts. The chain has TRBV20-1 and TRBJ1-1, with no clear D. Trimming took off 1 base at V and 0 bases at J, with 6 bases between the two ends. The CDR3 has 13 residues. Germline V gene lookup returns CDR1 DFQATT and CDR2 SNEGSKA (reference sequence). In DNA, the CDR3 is TGCAGTGCTAGAGTTGGGGTGAACACTGAAGCTTTCTTT. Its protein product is CSARVGVNTEAFF.

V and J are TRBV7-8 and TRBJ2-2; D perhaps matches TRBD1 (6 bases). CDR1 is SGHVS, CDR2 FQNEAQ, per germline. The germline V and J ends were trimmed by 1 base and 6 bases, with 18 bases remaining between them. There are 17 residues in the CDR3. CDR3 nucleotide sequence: TGTGCCAGCAGCTTAGTATCAGGGGCGCGTTTCGCCGGGGAGCTGTTTTTT. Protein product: CASSLVSGARFAGELFF. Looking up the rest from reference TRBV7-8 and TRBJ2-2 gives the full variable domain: GAGVSQSPRYKVAKRGQDVALRCDPISGHVSLFWYQQALGQGPEFLTYFQNEAQLDKSGLPSDRFFAERPEGSVSTLKIQRTQQEDSAVYLCASSLVSGARFAGELFFGEGSRLTVL.

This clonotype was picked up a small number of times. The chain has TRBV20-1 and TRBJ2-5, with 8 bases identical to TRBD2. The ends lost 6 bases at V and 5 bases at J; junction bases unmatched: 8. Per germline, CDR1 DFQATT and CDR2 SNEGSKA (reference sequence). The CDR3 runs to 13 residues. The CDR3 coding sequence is TGCAGTGCCCCAGCGGGAGTTTGGGAGACCCAGTACTTC. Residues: CSAPAGVWETQYF.

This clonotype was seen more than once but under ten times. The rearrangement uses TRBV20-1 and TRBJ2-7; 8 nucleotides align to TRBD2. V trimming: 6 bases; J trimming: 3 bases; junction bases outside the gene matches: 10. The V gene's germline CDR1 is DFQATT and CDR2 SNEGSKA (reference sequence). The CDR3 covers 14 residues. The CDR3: CSAKPSGRIYEQYF. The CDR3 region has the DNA TGCAGTGCCAAGCCTAGCGGGCGTATCTACGAGCAGTACTTC.

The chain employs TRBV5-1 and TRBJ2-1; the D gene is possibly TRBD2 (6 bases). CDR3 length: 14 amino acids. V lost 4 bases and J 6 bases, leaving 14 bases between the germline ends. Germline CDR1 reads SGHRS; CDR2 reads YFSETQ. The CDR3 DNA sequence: TGCGCCAGCAGCGGCAGTGCGGGAACCAATGAGCAGTTCTTC. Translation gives CASSGSAGTNEQFF.

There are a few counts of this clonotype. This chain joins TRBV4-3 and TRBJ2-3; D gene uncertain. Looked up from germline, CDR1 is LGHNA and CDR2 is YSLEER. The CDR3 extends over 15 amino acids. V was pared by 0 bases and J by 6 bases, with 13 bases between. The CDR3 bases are TGCGCCAGCAGCCAAGAATTCGGATTAAGTGATACGCAGTATTTT. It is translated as CASSQEFGLSDTQYF.

The CDR3 DNA is TGCAGTGCTAGACCGGGACAGAACACTGAAGCTTTCTTT. Protein sequence: CSARPGQNTEAFF. This chain links TRBV20-1 with TRBJ1-1; D perhaps matches TRBD1 (6 bases). V dropped 2 bases and J dropped 1 base, with 8 bases sitting between them. Germline CDR1 DFQATT, CDR2 SNEGSKA (reference sequence). The CDR3 runs 13 residues.

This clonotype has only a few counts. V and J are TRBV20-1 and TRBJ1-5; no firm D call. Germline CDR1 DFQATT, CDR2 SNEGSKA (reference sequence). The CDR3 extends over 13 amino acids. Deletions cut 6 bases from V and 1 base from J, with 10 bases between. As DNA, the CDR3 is TGCAGTGCGGGGAAAGGGAGCAATCAGCCCCAGCATTTT. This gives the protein CSAGKGSNQPQHF.